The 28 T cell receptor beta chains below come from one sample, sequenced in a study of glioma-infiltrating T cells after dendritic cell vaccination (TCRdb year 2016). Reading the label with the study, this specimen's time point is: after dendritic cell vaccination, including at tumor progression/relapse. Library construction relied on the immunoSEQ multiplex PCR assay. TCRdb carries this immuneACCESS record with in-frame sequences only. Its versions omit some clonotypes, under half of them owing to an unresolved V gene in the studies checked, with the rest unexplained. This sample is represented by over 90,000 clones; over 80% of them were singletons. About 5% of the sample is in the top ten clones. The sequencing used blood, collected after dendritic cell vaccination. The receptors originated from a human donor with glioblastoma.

This CDR3 is CASSLAGPGNTIYF. In DNA form, the CDR3 reads TGCGCCAGCAGCTTGGCAGGGCCTGGAAACACCATATATTTT. This sequence joins TRBV5-1 and TRBJ1-3, with a weak D call TRBD1 (5 bases). V was pared by 0 bases and J by 2 bases, with 6 bases between. The length of the CDR3 is 14 residues. Germline CDR1 SGHRS, CDR2 YFSETQ.

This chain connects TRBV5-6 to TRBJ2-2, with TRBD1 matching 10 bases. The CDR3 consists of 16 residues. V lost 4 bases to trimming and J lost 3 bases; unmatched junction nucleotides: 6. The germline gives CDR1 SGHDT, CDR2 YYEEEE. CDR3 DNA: TGTGCCAGCAGCAAAGACAGGGGGCGCGACACCGGGGAGCTGTTTTTT. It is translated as CASSKDRGRDTGELFF. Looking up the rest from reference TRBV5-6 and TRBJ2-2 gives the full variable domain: DAGVTQSPTHLIKTRGQQVTLRCSPKSGHDTVSWYQQALGQGPQFIFQYYEEEERQRGNFPDRFSGHQFPNYSSELNVNALLLGDSALYLCASSKDRGRDTGELFFGEGSRLTVL.

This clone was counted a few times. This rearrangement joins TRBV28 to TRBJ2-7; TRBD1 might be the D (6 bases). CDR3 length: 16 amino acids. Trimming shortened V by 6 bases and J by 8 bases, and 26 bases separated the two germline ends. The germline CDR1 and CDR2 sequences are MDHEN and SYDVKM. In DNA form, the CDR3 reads TGTGCCAGCAGGGACGGTGGGGGCCAGATCCTAGGAAAGCAGTACTTC. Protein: CASRDGGGQILGKQYF.

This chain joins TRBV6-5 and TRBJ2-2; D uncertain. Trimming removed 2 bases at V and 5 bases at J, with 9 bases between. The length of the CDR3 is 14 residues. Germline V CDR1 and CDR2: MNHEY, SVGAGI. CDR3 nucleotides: TGTGCCAGCAGTTACGACCGGGTTACCGGGGAGCTGTTTTTT. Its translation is CASSYDRVTGELFF.

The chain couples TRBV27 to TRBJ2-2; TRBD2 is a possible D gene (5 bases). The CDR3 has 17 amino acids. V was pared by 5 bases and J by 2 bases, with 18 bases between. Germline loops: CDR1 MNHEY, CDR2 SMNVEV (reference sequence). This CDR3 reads CASSNTGLYGNTGELFF. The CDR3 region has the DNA TGTGCCAGCAGTAACACTGGACTCTACGGAAACACCGGGGAGCTGTTTTTT.

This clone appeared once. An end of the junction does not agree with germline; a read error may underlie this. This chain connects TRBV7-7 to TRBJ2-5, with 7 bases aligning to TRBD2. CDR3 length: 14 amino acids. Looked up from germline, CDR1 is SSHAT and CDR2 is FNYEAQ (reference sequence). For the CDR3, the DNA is TGTGCTAGCAGCCTCGGCGGGAGAGGGGAGACCCAGTACTTC. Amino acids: CASSLGGRGETQYF.

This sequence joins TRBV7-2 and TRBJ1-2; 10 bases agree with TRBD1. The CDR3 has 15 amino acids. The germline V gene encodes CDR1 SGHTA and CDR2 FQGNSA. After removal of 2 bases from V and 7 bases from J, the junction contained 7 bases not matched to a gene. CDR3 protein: CASSLRQGALGGYTF. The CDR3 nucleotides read TGTGCCAGCAGCTTAAGACAGGGGGCCCTCGGTGGCTACACCTTC.

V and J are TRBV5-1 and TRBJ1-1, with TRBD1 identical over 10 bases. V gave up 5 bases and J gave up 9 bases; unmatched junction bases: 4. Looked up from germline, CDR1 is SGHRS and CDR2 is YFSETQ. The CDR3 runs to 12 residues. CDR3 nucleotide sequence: TGCGCCAGCAGTTATGACAGGGGGCAAGCTTTCTTT. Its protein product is CASSYDRGQAFF.

The CDR3 DNA is TGTGCCAGCAGCGAGTACAGGGGGATGGGGAATTCACCCCTCCACTTT. As protein: CASSEYRGMGNSPLHF. The chain carries TRBV9 and TRBJ1-6, with 8 bases matching TRBD1. Germline V gives CDR1 SGDLS, CDR2 YYNGEE. This CDR3 contains 16 residues. V was pared by 3 bases and J by 7 bases, with 9 bases of the junction left unmatched. Variable domain in full (rest from reference TRBV9 and TRBJ1-6): DSGVTQTPKHLITATGQRVTLRCSPRSGDLSVYWYQQSLDQGLQFLIQYYNGEERAKGNILERFSAQQFPDLHSELNLSSLELGDSALYFCASSEYRGMGNSPLHFGNGTRLTVT.

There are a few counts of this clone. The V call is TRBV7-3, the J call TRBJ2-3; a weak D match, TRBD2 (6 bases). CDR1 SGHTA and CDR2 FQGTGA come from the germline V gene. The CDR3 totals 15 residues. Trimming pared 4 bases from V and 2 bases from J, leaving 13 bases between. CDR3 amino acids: CASSYEASDTDTQYF. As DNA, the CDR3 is TGTGCCAGCAGCTATGAAGCTAGCGACACAGATACGCAGTATTTT.

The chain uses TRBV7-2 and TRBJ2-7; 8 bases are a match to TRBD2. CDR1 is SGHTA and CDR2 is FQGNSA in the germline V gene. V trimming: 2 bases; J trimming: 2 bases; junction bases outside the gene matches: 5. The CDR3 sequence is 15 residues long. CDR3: CASSLLGSGAYEQYF. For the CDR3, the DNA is TGTGCCAGCAGCTTATTAGGTAGCGGGGCCTACGAGCAGTACTTC. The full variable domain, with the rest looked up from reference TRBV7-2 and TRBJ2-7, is GAGVSQSPSNKVTEKGKDVELRCDPISGHTALYWYRQSLGQGLEFLIYFQGNSAPDKSGLPSDRFSAERTGGSVSTLTIQRTQQEDSAVYLCASSLLGSGAYEQYFGPGTRLTVT.

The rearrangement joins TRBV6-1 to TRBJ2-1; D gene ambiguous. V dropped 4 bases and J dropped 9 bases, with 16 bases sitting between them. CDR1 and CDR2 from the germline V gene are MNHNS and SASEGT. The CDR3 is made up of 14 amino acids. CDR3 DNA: TGTGCCAGCAGTGTCCAAAGACTGGGTGGTGAGCAGTTCTTC. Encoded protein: CASSVQRLGGEQFF.

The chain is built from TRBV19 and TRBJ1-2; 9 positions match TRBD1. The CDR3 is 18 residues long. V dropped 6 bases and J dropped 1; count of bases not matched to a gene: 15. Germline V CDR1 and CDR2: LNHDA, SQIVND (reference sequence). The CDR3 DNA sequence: TGTGCCAGTAGGCGGATGGACAGGGGTTACCTGGTTAACTATGGCTACACCTTC. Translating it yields CASRRMDRGYLVNYGYTF.

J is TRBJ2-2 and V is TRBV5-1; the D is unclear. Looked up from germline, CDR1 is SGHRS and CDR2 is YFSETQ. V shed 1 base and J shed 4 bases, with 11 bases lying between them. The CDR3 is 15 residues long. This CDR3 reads CASSLSSALTGELFF. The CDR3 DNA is TGCGCCAGCAGCTTGTCCAGCGCCCTCACCGGGGAGCTGTTTTTT.

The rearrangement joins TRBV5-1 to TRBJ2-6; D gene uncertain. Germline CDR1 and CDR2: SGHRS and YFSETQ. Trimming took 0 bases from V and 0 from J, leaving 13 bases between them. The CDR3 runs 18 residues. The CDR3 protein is CASSLGWAIGSGANVLTF. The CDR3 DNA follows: TGCGCCAGCAGCTTGGGTTGGGCCATCGGCTCTGGGGCCAACGTCCTGACTTTC.

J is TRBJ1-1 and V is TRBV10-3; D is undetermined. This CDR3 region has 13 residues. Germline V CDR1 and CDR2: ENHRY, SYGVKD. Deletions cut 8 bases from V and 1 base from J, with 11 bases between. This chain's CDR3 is CAISNAGNTEAFF. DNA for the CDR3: TGTGCCATCTCGAACGCGGGGAACACTGAAGCTTTCTTT.

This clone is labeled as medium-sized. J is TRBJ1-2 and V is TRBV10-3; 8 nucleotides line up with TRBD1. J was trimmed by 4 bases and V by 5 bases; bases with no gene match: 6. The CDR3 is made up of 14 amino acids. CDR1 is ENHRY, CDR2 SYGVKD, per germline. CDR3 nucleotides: TGTGCCATCAGTAGAGGACAGGGTAGCTATGGCTACACCTTC. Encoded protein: CAISRGQGSYGYTF.

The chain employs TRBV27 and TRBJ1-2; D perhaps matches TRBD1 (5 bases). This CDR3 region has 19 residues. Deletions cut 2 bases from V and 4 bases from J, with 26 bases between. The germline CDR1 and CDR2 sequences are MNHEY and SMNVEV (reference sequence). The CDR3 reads CASSLRSRRPRGGLYGYTF. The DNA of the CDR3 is TGTGCCAGCAGTTTAAGGTCCAGACGGCCCCGCGGGGGACTCTATGGCTACACCTTC.

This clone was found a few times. CDR3 nucleotides: TGTGCCAGCTCACCGGGCCCTAACTATGGCTACACCTTC. It encodes CASSPGPNYGYTF. J is TRBJ1-2 and V is TRBV18; D is unresolved. Germline CDR1 reads KGHSH; CDR2 reads LQKENI. There are 13 residues in the CDR3. V was cut by 3 bases and J by 0 bases, with 5 bases left in between.

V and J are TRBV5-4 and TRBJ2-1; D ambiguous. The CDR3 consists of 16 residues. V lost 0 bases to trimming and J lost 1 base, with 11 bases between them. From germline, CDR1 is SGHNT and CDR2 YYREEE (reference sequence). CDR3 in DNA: TGTGCCAGCAGCTTGGTTGGTGTCAGATCCTACAATGAGCAGTTCTTC. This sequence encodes CASSLVGVRSYNEQFF.

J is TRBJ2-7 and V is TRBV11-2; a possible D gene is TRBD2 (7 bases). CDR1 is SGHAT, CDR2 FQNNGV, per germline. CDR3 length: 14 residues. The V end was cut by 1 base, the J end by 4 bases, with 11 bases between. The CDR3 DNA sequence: TGTGCCAGCAGCTTAGCGGGGGGCTCTTACGAGCAGTACTTC. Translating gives CASSLAGGSYEQYF. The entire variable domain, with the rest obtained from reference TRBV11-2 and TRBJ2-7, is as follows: EAGVAQSPRYKIIEKRQSVAFWCNPISGHATLYWYQQILGQGPKLLIQFQNNGVVDDSQLPKDRFSAERLKGVDSTLKIQPAKLEDSAVYLCASSLAGGSYEQYFGPGTRLTVT.

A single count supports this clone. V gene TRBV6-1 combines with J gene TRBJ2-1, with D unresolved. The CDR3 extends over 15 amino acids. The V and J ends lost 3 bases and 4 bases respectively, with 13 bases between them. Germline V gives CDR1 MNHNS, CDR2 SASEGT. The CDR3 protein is CASSDLPYSYNEQFF. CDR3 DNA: TGTGCCAGCAGTGATTTGCCCTATTCTTACAATGAGCAGTTCTTC.

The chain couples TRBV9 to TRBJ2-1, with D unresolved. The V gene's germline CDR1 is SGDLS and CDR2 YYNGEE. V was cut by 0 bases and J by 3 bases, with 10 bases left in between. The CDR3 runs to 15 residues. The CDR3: CASSVDYGGYNEQFF. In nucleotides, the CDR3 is TGTGCCAGCAGCGTAGATTACGGTGGCTACAATGAGCAGTTCTTC. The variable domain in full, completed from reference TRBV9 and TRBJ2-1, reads DSGVTQTPKHLITATGQRVTLRCSPRSGDLSVYWYQQSLDQGLQFLIQYYNGEERAKGNILERFSAQQFPDLHSELNLSSLELGDSALYFCASSVDYGGYNEQFFGPGTRLTVL.

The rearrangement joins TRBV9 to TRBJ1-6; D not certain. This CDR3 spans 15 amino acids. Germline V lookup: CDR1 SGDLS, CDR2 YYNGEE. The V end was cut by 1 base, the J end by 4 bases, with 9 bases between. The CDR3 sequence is CASSVHAGYNSPLHF. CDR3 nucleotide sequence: TGTGCCAGCAGCGTACACGCGGGGTATAATTCACCCCTCCACTTT.

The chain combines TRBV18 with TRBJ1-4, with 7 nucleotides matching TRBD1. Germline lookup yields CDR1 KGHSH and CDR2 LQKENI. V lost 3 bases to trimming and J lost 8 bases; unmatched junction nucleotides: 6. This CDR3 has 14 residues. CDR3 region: CASSPETGFEKLFF. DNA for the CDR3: TGTGCCAGCTCACCCGAGACAGGGTTCGAAAAACTGTTTTTT.

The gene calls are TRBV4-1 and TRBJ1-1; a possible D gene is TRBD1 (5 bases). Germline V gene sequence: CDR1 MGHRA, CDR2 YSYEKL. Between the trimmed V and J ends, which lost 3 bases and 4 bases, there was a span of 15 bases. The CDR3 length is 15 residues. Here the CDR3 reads CASSQSAGGSTEAFF. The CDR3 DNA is TGCGCCAGCAGCCAGTCAGCGGGGGGAAGCACTGAAGCTTTCTTT.

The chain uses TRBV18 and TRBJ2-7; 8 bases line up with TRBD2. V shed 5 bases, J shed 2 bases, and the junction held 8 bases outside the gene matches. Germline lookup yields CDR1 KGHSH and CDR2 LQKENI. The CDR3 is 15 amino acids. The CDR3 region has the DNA TGTGCCAGCTCAACCCGGGGGGGGGCCACCTACGAGCAGTACTTC. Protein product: CASSTRGGATYEQYF. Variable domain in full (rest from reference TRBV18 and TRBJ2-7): NAGVMQNPRHLVRRRGQEARLRCSPMKGHSHVYWYRQLPEEGLKFMVYLQKENIIDESGMPKERFSAEFPKEGPSILRIQQVVRGDSAAYFCASSTRGGATYEQYFGPGTRLTVT.

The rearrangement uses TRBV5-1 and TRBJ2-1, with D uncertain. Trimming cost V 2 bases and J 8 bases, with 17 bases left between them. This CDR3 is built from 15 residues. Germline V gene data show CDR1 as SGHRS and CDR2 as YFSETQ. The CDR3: CASSLVPGYIDEQFF. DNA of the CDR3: TGCGCCAGCAGCTTAGTCCCGGGTTACATCGATGAGCAGTTCTTC.